The 19 T cell receptor beta chains in this list originate from one sample, sequenced in a study of blood T cell repertoires in COVID-19. Some clones are missing from TCRdb's copy, which holds only in-frame ones; the method was immunoSEQ multiplex PCR. The data contain about 300,000 clones, roughly nine tenths of them singletons. The source material was PBMCs or T cells enriched from blood (not recorded which). Source of these receptors: a woman in her forties or fifties who had been exposed to COVID-19.

The chain recombines TRBV30 with TRBJ2-5; maybe TRBD2 (5 bases). Deletions cut 8 bases from V and 4 bases from J, with 11 bases between. The germline V gene has CDR1 GTSNPN and CDR2 SVGIG (reference sequence). This CDR3 is 11 amino acids long. The CDR3 here is CALWESETQYF. The DNA for the CDR3 is TGTGCCCTTTGGGAGTCAGAGACCCAGTACTTC.

The chain combines TRBV7-2 with TRBJ1-2; a possible D gene is TRBD1 (6 bases). V lost 5 bases and J 4 bases, leaving 14 bases between the germline ends. Germline values: CDR1 SGHTA, CDR2 FQGNSA. This CDR3 has 14 residues. The CDR3 DNA is TGTGCCAGCAGCGAAACAGGGTACGGCTATGGCTACACCTTC. Protein: CASSETGYGYGYTF.

This CDR3 reads CASSLVRGETQYF. CDR3 nucleotides: TGTGCCAGCAGCTTGGTGCGGGGAGAGACCCAGTACTTC. This rearrangement joins TRBV11-3 to TRBJ2-5; tentative D call: TRBD2 (6 bases). Germline loops: CDR1 SGHNT, CDR2 YENEEA. This CDR3 is built from 13 residues. The ends were cut back, 3 bases at V and 4 bases at J, with 9 bases in the middle.

This clone appeared a single time. The chain links TRBV5-4 to TRBJ2-3, with 10 bases that match TRBD2. This CDR3 is built from 16 residues. Germline CDR1 and CDR2: SGHNT and YYREEE (reference sequence). Germline trimming cut 0 bases from V and 10 bases from J; bases unmatched to any gene: 11. The CDR3 DNA reads TGTGCCAGCAGCTTGGGAGGGAGCGGGGGGGCCTCGCCGCAGTATTTT. As protein: CASSLGGSGGASPQYF.

This sequence joins TRBV7-6 and TRBJ2-1, with D tentatively TRBD2 (6 bases). CDR1 SGHVS and CDR2 FNYEAQ come from the germline V gene. The CDR3 spans 15 residues. Trimming shortened V by 4 bases and J by 4 bases, and 14 bases separated the two germline ends. CDR3 DNA sequence: TGTGCCAGCAGCTCCGGAGGGGTGCCATACAATGAGCAGTTCTTC. Amino acid sequence: CASSSGGVPYNEQFF.

J is TRBJ1-1 and V is TRBV5-1; D uncertain. Germline lookup yields CDR1 SGHRS and CDR2 YFSETQ. The CDR3 runs 15 residues. V lost 3 bases and J lost 4, with 16 bases in between. The CDR3 sequence is CASSSREDRGTEAFF. In nucleotides, the CDR3 is TGCGCCAGCAGCTCCCGAGAGGACCGGGGCACTGAAGCTTTCTTT.

Details on this clone: The limits of the CDR3 on the DNA are not certain, so only TCRdb's listed CDR3 is given. V is TRBV27 and J is TRBJ2-7; the table's D gene call, TRBD2, was not cross checked with the DNA. The CDR3 is 20 residues long, ends included. Germline CDR1 is MNHEY and CDR2 is SMNVEV (reference sequence). CDR3 residues: CASSFPPRLAGNLRAVLRAF.

As for this clone: This sample also contains other DNA sequences that code for the same CDR3. The chain carries TRBV7-8 and TRBJ1-1; TRBD1 might be the D (6 bases). The V gene's germline CDR1 is SGHVS and CDR2 FQNEAQ. There are 14 residues in the CDR3. V dropped 1 base and J dropped 2 bases, with 8 bases sitting between them. CDR3 sequence (DNA): TGTGCCAGCAGCTTAGGGACAGCCAACACTGAAGCTTTCTTT. Residues: CASSLGTANTEAFF. Combining the CDR3 with reference TRBV7-8 and TRBJ1-1 gives the whole variable domain GAGVSQSPRYKVAKRGQDVALRCDPISGHVSLFWYQQALGQGPEFLTYFQNEAQLDKSGLPSDRFFAERPEGSVSTLKIQRTQQEDSAVYLCASSLGTANTEAFFGQGTRLTVV.

The genes are TRBV19 and TRBJ1-5; 7 bases line up with TRBD1. The V gene end was trimmed by 7 bases and the J gene end by 7 bases; junction bases not matched to a gene: 10. This CDR3 region has 14 residues. CDR1 and CDR2 from the germline V gene are LNHDA and SQIVND (reference sequence). This chain's CDR3 is CASTRDSAWQPQHF. Written as DNA, the CDR3 is TGTGCCAGTACCCGGGACAGTGCTTGGCAGCCCCAGCATTTT.

V and J are TRBV7-2 and TRBJ2-5; a weak D match, TRBD2 (5 bases). The CDR3 sequence is 16 residues long. V gave up 5 bases and J gave up 2 bases, with 18 bases separating them. From germline, CDR1 is SGHTA and CDR2 FQGNSA. The CDR3 spells CASSPWGRGKQETQYF. As DNA, the CDR3 is TGTGCCAGCAGCCCATGGGGTCGGGGTAAACAAGAGACCCAGTACTTC.

The V gene is TRBV30, the J gene TRBJ1-4; D remains ambiguous. The CDR3 totals 15 residues. Trimming left V 5 bases short and J 0 bases short, with 13 bases between. In germline, CDR1 is GTSNPN, CDR2 SVGIG (reference sequence). This chain's CDR3 is CAWDLGESTNEKLFF. The DNA for the CDR3 is TGTGCCTGGGACCTTGGGGAGTCAACTAATGAAAAACTGTTTTTT.

The chain carries TRBV6-5 and TRBJ2-1, with 7 bases aligning to TRBD2. V was pared by 9 bases and J by 7 bases, with 12 bases of the junction left unmatched. Per germline, CDR1 MNHEY and CDR2 SVGAGI. The CDR3 loop spans 14 amino acids. The CDR3 region is CASTIVGGVNEQFF. CDR3 DNA sequence: TGTGCCAGTACCATAGTGGGGGGGGTGAATGAGCAGTTCTTC.

The rearrangement joins TRBV5-4 to TRBJ1-1, with a tentative D call TRBD1 (5 bases). Germline-derived CDR1 and CDR2 are SGHNT and YYREEE (reference sequence). The CDR3 runs to 14 residues. V was shortened by 5 bases and J by 1 base, with 12 bases between the two germline ends. The CDR3 here is CASRETTANTEAFF. CDR3 bases: TGTGCCAGCAGGGAGACGACAGCGAACACTGAAGCTTTCTTT.

This chain uses TRBV5-8 with TRBJ1-6, with 8 bases matching TRBD1. The trim removed 0 bases at V and 8 bases at J, leaving 7 bases unmatched. Germline lookup yields CDR1 SGHTS and CDR2 YDEGEE. The length of the CDR3 is 16 residues. Here the CDR3 reads CASSLAGQGAYSPLHF. The CDR3 nucleotides read TGTGCCAGCAGCTTGGCCGGTCAGGGGGCGTATTCACCCCTCCACTTT.

The chain combines TRBV7-9 with TRBJ2-3; perhaps TRBD1 as D (5 bases). Trimming removed 6 bases at V and 6 bases at J, with 13 bases between. Germline V gene lookup returns CDR1 SEHNR and CDR2 FQNEAQ (reference sequence). The CDR3 totals 13 residues. Written as DNA, the CDR3 is TGTGCCAGCAGTTTCGGGTGGGGCGATACGCAGTATTTT. It yields the protein CASSFGWGDTQYF.

The chain joins TRBV15 to TRBJ2-7; 11 nucleotides agree with TRBD2. CDR1 is LNHNV and CDR2 is YYDKDF in the germline V gene (reference sequence). The V segment lost 1 base and the J segment 6 bases; nucleotides outside the gene matches: 5. This CDR3 comprises 15 residues. The CDR3 bases are TGTGCCACCAGCAGAGGGGCTAGCGGGGGGCGCGAGCAGTACTTC. It translates to CATSRGASGGREQYF. Together with reference TRBV15 and TRBJ2-7, the CDR3 gives the full variable domain: DAMVIQNPRYQVTQFGKPVTLSCSQTLNHNVMYWYQQKSSQAPKLLFHYYDKDFNNEADTPDNFQSRRPNTSFCFLDIRSPGLGDTAMYLCATSRGASGGREQYFGPGTRLTVT.

The V gene is TRBV7-9, the J gene TRBJ2-3, with D possibly matching TRBD1 (6 bases). This CDR3 spans 17 amino acids. Germline V gives CDR1 SEHNR, CDR2 FQNEAQ (reference sequence). V lost 5 bases, J lost 2 bases, and 20 bases lay in between. The CDR3 region is CASSTGDNYAFTDTQYF. The CDR3 coding sequence is TGTGCCAGCAGCACCGGGGACAACTATGCTTTCACAGATACGCAGTATTTT.

The chain is built from TRBV6-5 and TRBJ1-6; D call uncertain. The ends were cut back, 8 bases at V and 10 bases at J, with 12 bases in the middle. CDR1 and CDR2 from the germline V gene are MNHEY and SVGAGI. The CDR3 covers 12 residues. The CDR3 loop is CASCLIRSPLHF. The CDR3 DNA reads as TGTGCCAGCTGCCTAATAAGATCACCCCTCCACTTT.

This sequence joins TRBV29-1 and TRBJ1-1; possibly TRBD1 for D (6 bases). The germline V and J ends were trimmed by 1 base and 5 bases, with 17 bases remaining between them. CDR3 size: 15 residues. The V gene's germline CDR1 is SQVTM and CDR2 ANQGSEA. The CDR3, as DNA: TGCAGCGTTGAAGGAGCGTTTAGGGGGTGGACTGAAGCTTTCTTT. It specifies CSVEGAFRGWTEAFF.